These T cell receptor beta chains were read from a single sample in a study of cytomegalovirus exposure and HLA in healthy donors. Here immunoSEQ multiplex PCR was the method, and the copy in TCRdb shows in-frame clones only, minus some. Counted here are 70,000 to 90,000 clones, around 81% occurring once; the ten biggest clones make up about 3%. What was sequenced was PBMCs. All receptors come from a man aged 25-40 years in good health and CMV-seronegative. Each CDR3 is given with its conserved first and last residue.

v_gene	CDR3aa
TRBV7-2	CASRGLAPDTQYF
TRBV18	CASSPRTGVAAYYGYTF
TRBV4-2	CASSLSGGQPQHF
TRBV18	CASSSPSQGNTEAFF
TRBV2	CASWWGGTGELFF
TRBV5-1	CASSPRQTSTDTQYF
TRBV5-8	CASSFDRTYEQYF
TRBV6-5	CASSYQATVSNEQYF
TRBV11-2	CASSLKGTSGGSSYNEQFF
TRBV14	CASSPQVDTEAFF
TRBV9	CASSLTSGGAAETQYF
TRBV5-1	CASSLVSLRAGSPGYTF
TRBV4-1	CASSGGIGGSYEQYF
TRBV9	CASSGGQGVGNTIYF
TRBV9	CASSVGTDRTNTEAFF
TRBV19	CASSITGKDYGYTF
TRBV29-1	CSVEDSLAGDTQYF
TRBV30	CAWREPSGSINEQFF
TRBV2	CASSEEGSGGDGYTF
TRBV7-9	CASGTGGDTIYF
TRBV6-1	CASSEWQGFTEAFF
TRBV6-6	CASSRRGGNEQFF
TRBV11-2	CASSLSGGYGYTF
TRBV27	CASSELASVAGELFF
TRBV6-4	CASSDSAGGIPDTQYF
TRBV28	CASSPPTGRPWEKLFF
TRBV6-5	CASSGGALNTEAFF
TRBV7-2	CVSSTRRDYTDTQYF